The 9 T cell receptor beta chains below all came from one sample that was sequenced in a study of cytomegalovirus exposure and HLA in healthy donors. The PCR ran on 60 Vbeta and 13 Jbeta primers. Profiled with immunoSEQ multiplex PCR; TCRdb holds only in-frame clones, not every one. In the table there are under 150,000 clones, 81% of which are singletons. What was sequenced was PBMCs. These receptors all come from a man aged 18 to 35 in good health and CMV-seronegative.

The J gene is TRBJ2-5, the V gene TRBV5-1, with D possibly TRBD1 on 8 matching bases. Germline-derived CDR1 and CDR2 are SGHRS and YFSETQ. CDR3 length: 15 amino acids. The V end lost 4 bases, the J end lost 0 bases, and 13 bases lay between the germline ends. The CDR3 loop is CASSKQGGYQETQYF. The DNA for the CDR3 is TGCGCCAGCAGCAAACAGGGGGGGTACCAAGAGACCCAGTACTTC.

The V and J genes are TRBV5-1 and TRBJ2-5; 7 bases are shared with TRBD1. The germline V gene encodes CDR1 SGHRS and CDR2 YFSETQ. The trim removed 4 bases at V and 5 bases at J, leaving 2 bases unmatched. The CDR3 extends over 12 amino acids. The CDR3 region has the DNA TGCGCCAGCAGCCGACAGGGTGAGACCCAGTACTTC. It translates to CASSRQGETQYF.

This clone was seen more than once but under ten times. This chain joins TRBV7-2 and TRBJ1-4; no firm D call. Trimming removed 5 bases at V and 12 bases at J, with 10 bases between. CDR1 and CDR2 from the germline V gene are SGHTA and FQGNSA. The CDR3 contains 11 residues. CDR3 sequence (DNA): TGTGCCAGCAGCCTAGGGCAAGAACTGTTTTTT. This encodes CASSLGQELFF.

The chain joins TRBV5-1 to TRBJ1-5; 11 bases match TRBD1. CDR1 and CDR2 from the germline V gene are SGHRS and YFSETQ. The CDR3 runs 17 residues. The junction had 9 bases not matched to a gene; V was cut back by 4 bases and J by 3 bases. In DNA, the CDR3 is TGCGCCAGCAGCCCCGGATGGGACAGGGGGGACAATCAGCCCCAGCATTTT. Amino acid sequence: CASSPGWDRGDNQPQHF.

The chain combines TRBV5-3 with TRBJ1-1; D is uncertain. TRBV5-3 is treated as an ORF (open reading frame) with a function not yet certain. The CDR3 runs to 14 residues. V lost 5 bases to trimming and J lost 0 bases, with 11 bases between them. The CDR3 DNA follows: TGTGCCAGAAGTTTTAATACAGTGAACACTGAAGCTTTCTTT. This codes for CARSFNTVNTEAFF.

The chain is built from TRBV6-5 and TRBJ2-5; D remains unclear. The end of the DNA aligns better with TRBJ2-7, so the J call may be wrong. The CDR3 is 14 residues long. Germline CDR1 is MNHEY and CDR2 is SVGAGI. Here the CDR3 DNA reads TGTGCCAGCATGAGTGTCAAAAGCTCCTACGAGCAGTACTTC. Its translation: CASMSVKSSYEQYF.

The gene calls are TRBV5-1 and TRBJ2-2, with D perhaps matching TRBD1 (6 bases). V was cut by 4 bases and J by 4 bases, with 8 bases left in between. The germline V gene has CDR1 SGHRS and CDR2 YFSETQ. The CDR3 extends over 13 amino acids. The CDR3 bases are TGCGCCAGCAGCCCAGGGGTCACCGGGGAGCTGTTTTTT. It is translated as CASSPGVTGELFF.

CDR3 nucleotide sequence: TGTGCCAGCAGCTTAGCGGAGGACCAATACTACGAGCAGTACTTC. It is translated as CASSLAEDQYYEQYF. The V and J genes are TRBV7-6 and TRBJ2-5; a weak D match, TRBD2 (5 bases). The better agreement between TRBJ2-7 and the DNA end casts doubt on the J call. The V gene's germline CDR1 is SGHVS and CDR2 FNYEAQ. The CDR3 is made up of 15 amino acids.

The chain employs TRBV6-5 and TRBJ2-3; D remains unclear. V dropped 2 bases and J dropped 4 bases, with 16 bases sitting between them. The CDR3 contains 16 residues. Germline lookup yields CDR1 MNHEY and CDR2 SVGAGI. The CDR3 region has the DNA TGTGCCAGCAGTTACCTCCGACTTAGCCGGCCAGATACGCAGTATTTT. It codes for CASSYLRLSRPDTQYF.